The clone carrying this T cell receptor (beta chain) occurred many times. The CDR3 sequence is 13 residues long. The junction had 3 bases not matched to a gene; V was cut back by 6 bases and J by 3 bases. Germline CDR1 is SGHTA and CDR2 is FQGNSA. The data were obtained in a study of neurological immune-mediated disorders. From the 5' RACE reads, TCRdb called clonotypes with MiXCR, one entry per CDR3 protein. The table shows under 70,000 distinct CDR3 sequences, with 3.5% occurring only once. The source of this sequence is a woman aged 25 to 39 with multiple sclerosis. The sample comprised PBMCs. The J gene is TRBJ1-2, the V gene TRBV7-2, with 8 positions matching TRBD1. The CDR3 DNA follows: TGTGCCAGCAGGAAGGACAGGGACTATGGCTACACCTTC. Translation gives CASRKDRDYGYTF.